What follows describes a single T cell receptor beta chain. Its antigen is unidentified. PCR involved 60 Vbeta and 13 Jbeta primers. Clones were sequenced by immunoSEQ multiplex PCR, and TCRdb holds only the in-frame ones, with some missing. The sample lists fewer than 80,000 clones, 65% to 75% seen once, with approximately 5% in the top ten. These data belong to a study of cytomegalovirus exposure and HLA in healthy donors. Study-wide results and caveats: Indistinguishability led to the exclusion of some V segments, TRBV6-2 and TRBV6-3 included.

CDR1 SGHTA and CDR2 FQGNSA come from the germline V gene. V was shortened by 1 base and J by 7 bases, with 17 bases between the two germline ends. CDR3 length: 15 residues. The clonotype originates from a woman aged 25 to 39 in good health and CMV-seronegative. The gene calls are TRBV7-2 and TRBJ2-7, with D perhaps matching TRBD2 (5 bases). The sample was PBMCs. The CDR3 region has the DNA TGTGCCAGCAGCTTAGATGCCTCCAGGCCGGGGGAGCAGTACGTC. Residues: CASSLDASRPGEQYV.